This T cell receptor (beta chain) was documented in a study of blood T cell repertoires in COVID-19. This CDR3 is 16 amino acids long. Sequencing used immunoSEQ multiplex PCR; TCRdb keeps in-frame clones, though not all of them. The sample carries roughly 160,000 clones, about four fifths recorded once. Participant ages covered about 18 to 95 years across about two dozen US areas. Sequenced material: PBMCs or T cells enriched from blood (not recorded which). This chain joins TRBV12-2 and TRBJ2-3; the D segment call TRBD2 is taken from the table without a DNA check. TRBV12-2 is described as a pseudogene. The receptor's source is a woman aged 60-75 years who had recovered from COVID-19. CDR3 bases: TGTGCAAGTCGCGGGACTAGCGGACTGTTCACAGATACGCAGTATTTT. It translates to CASRGTSGLFTDTQYF.